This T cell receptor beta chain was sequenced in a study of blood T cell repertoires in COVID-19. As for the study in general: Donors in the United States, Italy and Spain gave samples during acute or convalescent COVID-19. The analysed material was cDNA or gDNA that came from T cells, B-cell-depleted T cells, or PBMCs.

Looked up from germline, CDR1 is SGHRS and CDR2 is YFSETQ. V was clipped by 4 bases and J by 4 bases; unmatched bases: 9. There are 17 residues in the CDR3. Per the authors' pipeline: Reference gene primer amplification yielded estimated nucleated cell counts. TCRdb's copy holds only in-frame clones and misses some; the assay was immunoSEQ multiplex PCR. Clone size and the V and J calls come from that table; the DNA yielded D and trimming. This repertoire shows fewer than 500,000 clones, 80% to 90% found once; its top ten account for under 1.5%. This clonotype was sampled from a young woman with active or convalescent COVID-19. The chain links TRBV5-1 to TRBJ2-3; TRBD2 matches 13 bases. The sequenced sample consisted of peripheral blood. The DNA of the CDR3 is TGCGCCAGCAGCGCTAGGACTAGCGGGGGAGTTCCAGATACGCAGTATTTT. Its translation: CASSARTSGGVPDTQYF.